The clone carrying this T cell receptor beta chain was counted ten times or more. The antigen is undetermined. V lost 0 bases and J 4 bases, leaving 12 bases between the germline ends. This CDR3 region has 15 residues. Germline-derived CDR1 and CDR2 are MNHEY and SVGAGI. The data were obtained in a study of Graves' ophthalmopathy and Graves' hyperthyroidism. Broader study findings: The authors also found most expanded thyroid clonotypes above 0.001 frequency in blood.

Researchers took RNA transcripts and amplified TCR beta CDR3 regions from them. The first-round RT-PCR employed HTBI primers together with the Qiagen OneStep RT-PCR kit. A multiplex PCR was then performed as the second round. MiXCR, run by TCRdb on the multiplex PCR reads, gives a single entry per CDR3 protein. This table holds approximately 700,000 distinct CDR3 sequences, about 41% found once. The sequencing input was peripheral blood. The receptor was isolated from an adult man with Graves' ophthalmopathy. The rearrangement joins TRBV6-5 to TRBJ1-2; D is possibly TRBD1 (5 bases). The CDR3 nucleotides are TGTGCCAGCAGTTACTCGGGGGGGTCAAGCTATGGCTACACCTTC. Translated, it gives CASSYSGGSSYGYTF.